This TCR beta chain derives from a study of shared clonotypes between healthy human individuals. CD45RO-negative CD8 cells positively selected for CCR7 made up the naive population, which excluded terminally differentiated effector memory CD45RA+ cells. Measured with immunoSEQ multiplex PCR; TCRdb has only the in-frame clones, and not every one. The data show about 2.2 million clones, around 93% seen once. This CDR3 comprises 15 residues. Germline lookup yields CDR1 SEHNR and CDR2 FQNEAQ (reference sequence). V dropped 1 base and J dropped 4 bases, with 14 bases sitting between them. This TCR was recovered from a man aged 18 to 30 in good health. Some clones in this sample may be carry-over from other donors' samples. The source material was naive CD8+ T cells from PBMCs. The chain links TRBV7-9 to TRBJ2-7; D is perhaps TRBD2 (6 bases). The CDR3 bases are TGTGCCAGCAGCTTAGACGGGGGACCACAGTACGAGCAGTACTTC. Protein product: CASSLDGGPQYEQYF.